Sequencing of this T cell receptor beta chain was carried out in a study of blood T cell repertoires in COVID-19. The protocol was immunoSEQ multiplex PCR, while the TCRdb copy is restricted to in-frame clones and leaves out a portion. Of about 240,000 clones listed, approximately 90% are singletons. The CDR3 extends over 11 amino acids. The V and J ends lost 4 bases and 12 bases, in that order; junction bases with no gene match: 3. Germline lookup yields CDR1 SGHTA and CDR2 FQGNSA. The chain employs TRBV7-2 and TRBJ2-1, with 7 bases aligning to TRBD2. Sequencing used peripheral blood. This TCR was recovered from a woman aged 40 to 50 who had recovered from COVID-19. The DNA for the CDR3 is TGTGCCAGCAGCTGGGGGGGAGGGCAGTTCTTC. Protein: CASSWGGGQFF.